The 23 T cell receptor beta chains listed next were all sequenced from one sample in a study of T-cell reconstitution after alpha-beta-depleted transplantation in children. During its preparation, the TCRbeta library received unique molecular identifiers. TCRdb analysed the PCR reads with MiXCR anew, one entry per CDR3 protein. The sample carries around 490,000 distinct CDR3 sequences, about an eighth recorded once. The material sequenced was PBMCs, mostly from graft donor cells, taken 180 days after TCRalphabeta/CD19-depleted stem cell transplant. The receptors stem from a female patient aged 2 to 10 who had a stem cell transplant for aplastic anemia, so the T cells may come from the graft donor.

A few counts support this clonotype. The V gene is TRBV12-3 or TRBV12-4, the J gene TRBJ2-1, with D uncertain. The ends were cut back, 1 base at V and 0 bases at J, with 10 bases in the middle. The CDR3 is made up of 16 amino acids. CDR3 sequence (DNA): TGTGCCAGCAGTTTAGATCGTAGCAACTCCTACAATGAGCAGTTCTTC. It translates to CASSLDRSNSYNEQFF.

V is TRBV12-3 or TRBV12-4 and J is TRBJ2-2, with 9 bases matching TRBD2. V was clipped by 4 bases and J by 3 bases; unmatched bases: 12. The CDR3 contains 18 residues. DNA of the CDR3: TGTGCCAGCAGTTCGGAAAGCGGGAGGCCTTGGGACACCGGGGAGCTGTTTTTT. It is translated as CASSSESGRPWDTGELFF.

The chain recombines TRBV7-6 with TRBJ2-7; 7 bases line up with TRBD2. The CDR3 is 16 residues long. Trimming at V came to 1 base and at J to 0 bases, leaving 6 bases not matched to a gene. Germline assignment: CDR1 SGHVS and CDR2 FNYEAQ. Written as DNA, the CDR3 is TGTGCCAGCAGCTTAGGGTGGGGGGGACTCTCCTACGAGCAGTACGTC. Translated: CASSLGWGGLSYEQYV.

A few counts support this clonotype. The V and J genes are TRBV27 and TRBJ1-6, with a tentative D call TRBD1 (6 bases). Germline values: CDR1 MNHEY, CDR2 SMNVEV (reference sequence). The CDR3 covers 15 residues. The V and J ends lost 2 bases and 5 bases respectively, with 10 bases between them. The CDR3 protein is CASSLPRGNNSPLHF. The DNA of the CDR3 is TGTGCCAGCAGTTTACCGAGGGGGAATAATTCACCCCTCCACTTT.

V and J are TRBV20-1 and TRBJ2-1; D remains unclear. Looked up from germline, CDR1 is DFQATT and CDR2 is SNEGSKA (reference sequence). There are 15 residues in the CDR3. V gave up 0 bases and J gave up 5 bases, with 14 bases separating them. CDR3 DNA: TGCAGTGCTAGAGATGGGTTTTGGGTCCACAATGAGCAGTTCTTC. The encoded protein is CSARDGFWVHNEQFF.

This clonotype was counted a few times. CDR3 nucleotide sequence: TGCGCCAGCAGCTCTGGACAGGGGGGATTCTCCTACGAGCAGTACTTC. It codes for CASSSGQGGFSYEQYF. V gene TRBV5-1 combines with J gene TRBJ2-7, with 10 bases identical to TRBD1. Germline assignment: CDR1 SGHRS and CDR2 YFSETQ. The J segment lost 0 bases and the V segment lost 3 bases, leaving 6 bases of the junction unmatched. CDR3 length: 16 amino acids.

This clonotype has at least ten counts. The chain carries TRBV12-3 or TRBV12-4 and TRBJ2-1, with D possibly TRBD1 on 6 matching bases. The CDR3 has 14 amino acids. Between the trimmed V and J ends, which lost 3 bases and 0 bases, there was a span of 6 bases. CDR3 nucleotide sequence: TGTGCCAGCAGTTTGACAGGCTCCTACAATGAGCAGTTCTTC. Protein sequence: CASSLTGSYNEQFF.

In this sample, this clonotype turned up a few times. The V call is TRBV20-1, the J call TRBJ2-3; D is ambiguous. V dropped 2 bases and J dropped 6 bases, with 15 bases sitting between them. The CDR3 spans 14 residues. CDR1 is DFQATT, CDR2 SNEGSKA, per germline (reference sequence). CDR3 residues: CSARYTPRSDTQYF. The CDR3 DNA is TGCAGTGCTAGATATACCCCCCGCTCGGATACGCAGTATTTT.

This clonotype was counted ten times or more. This chain uses TRBV25-1 with TRBJ2-7, with 7 bases identical to TRBD1. The CDR3 is 14 amino acids. Germline CDR1 MGHDK, CDR2 SYGVNS. V lost 4 bases, J lost 7 bases, and 10 bases stayed unmatched. CDR3 region: CASSVITDRAEQYF. The CDR3 DNA sequence: TGTGCCAGCAGTGTAATTACCGACAGGGCTGAGCAGTACTTC.

This clonotype was recorded many times. The chain couples TRBV6-1 to TRBJ1-1; possible D gene TRBD1, 5 bases. The CDR3 totals 13 residues. Looked up from germline, CDR1 is MNHNS and CDR2 is SASEGT. The V end lost 7 bases, the J end lost 2 bases, and 11 bases lay between the germline ends. Here the CDR3 reads CASNRQRNTEAFF. The CDR3 DNA follows: TGTGCCAGCAATAGACAGAGAAACACTGAAGCTTTCTTT.

In this sample, this clonotype turned up many times. V gene TRBV6-1 combines with J gene TRBJ1-1; TRBD1 is a possible D gene (5 bases). Germline V gene sequence: CDR1 MNHNS, CDR2 SASEGT. CDR3 size: 13 residues. Trimming removed 6 bases from V and 4 bases from J, with 12 bases in between. The CDR3 nucleotides read TGTGCCAGCAGAGATTTGGGGGGCACTGAAGCTTTCTTT. This translates into CASRDLGGTEAFF.

This clonotype was recorded many times. The chain employs TRBV5-1 and TRBJ2-1; D unresolved. V lost 1 base, J lost 0 bases, and 17 bases lay in between. CDR1 and CDR2 from the germline V gene are SGHRS and YFSETQ. CDR3 length: 18 amino acids. CDR3 protein: CASSLTIGLTSSYNEQFF. CDR3 sequence (DNA): TGCGCCAGCAGCTTGACGATAGGGCTCACGAGCTCCTACAATGAGCAGTTCTTC.

This clonotype was counted only a few times. This chain connects TRBV4-1 to TRBJ2-3; D remains ambiguous. Deletions cut 1 base from V and 2 bases from J, with 10 bases between. CDR1 is MGHRA and CDR2 is YSYEKL in the germline V gene. This CDR3 is built from 15 residues. The CDR3: CASSQVGGNTDTQYF. For the CDR3, the DNA is TGCGCCAGCAGCCAAGTTGGCGGCAACACAGATACGCAGTATTTT.

This clonotype was observed once. The chain carries TRBV30 and TRBJ2-1; possible D gene TRBD2, 5 bases. This CDR3 is built from 15 residues. The germline V and J ends were trimmed by 0 bases and 3 bases, with 12 bases remaining between them. Germline CDR1 GTSNPN, CDR2 SVGIG (reference sequence). The CDR3 loop reads CAWSVRSGYYNEQFF. CDR3 sequence (DNA): TGTGCCTGGAGTGTAAGATCGGGATACTACAATGAGCAGTTCTTC.

The gene calls are TRBV7-8 and TRBJ2-3; D call uncertain. The V gene lost 6 bases and the J gene lost 0 bases, with 13 bases spanning the gap. CDR3 length equals 15 residues. Germline CDR1 is SGHVS and CDR2 is FQNEAQ. The CDR3: CASRSDRASTDTQYF. The CDR3 DNA reads as TGTGCCAGCAGAAGCGACCGAGCTAGCACAGATACGCAGTATTTT. The whole variable domain, remainder taken from reference TRBV7-8 and TRBJ2-3, is GAGVSQSPRYKVAKRGQDVALRCDPISGHVSLFWYQQALGQGPEFLTYFQNEAQLDKSGLPSDRFFAERPEGSVSTLKIQRTQQEDSAVYLCASRSDRASTDTQYFGPGTRLTVL.

This chain links TRBV27 with TRBJ2-1, with 8 bases lining up with TRBD2. Germline-derived CDR1 and CDR2 are MNHEY and SMNVEV (reference sequence). The CDR3 has 16 residues. V gave up 5 bases and J gave up 8 bases; unmatched junction bases: 14. The CDR3 DNA follows: TGTGCCAGCAGTCCTGAGATAGCGGGGCCGTACCATGAGCAGTTCTTC. Protein product: CASSPEIAGPYHEQFF.

In DNA form, the CDR3 reads TGTGCCACCAGTGAGGTGGAGCCCGGGGAGCTGTTTTTT. It encodes CATSEVEPGELFF. This sequence joins TRBV24-1 and TRBJ2-2, with D unclear. Germline lookup yields CDR1 KGHDR and CDR2 SFDVKD. CDR3 length equals 13 residues. Trimming removed 4 bases at V and 6 bases at J, with 8 bases between.

This chain connects TRBV10-3 to TRBJ2-6; no firm D call. V was pared by 4 bases and J by 2 bases, with 15 bases between. The germline V gene encodes CDR1 ENHRY and CDR2 SYGVKD. The CDR3 totals 17 residues. The CDR3 protein is CAISGARLLAGANVLTF. CDR3 coding DNA: TGTGCCATCAGTGGGGCCCGTTTATTAGCTGGGGCCAACGTCCTGACTTTC.

This chain links TRBV7-8 with TRBJ2-2; 10 bases map to TRBD1. CDR1 SGHVS and CDR2 FQNEAQ come from the germline V gene. This CDR3 has 17 amino acids. The junction had 5 bases not matched to a gene; V was cut back by 2 bases and J by 2 bases. As DNA, the CDR3 is TGTGCCAGCAGCTTAATGGGACAGGGGATAAACACCGGGGAGCTGTTTTTT. It specifies CASSLMGQGINTGELFF. Full variable domain (rest looked up from reference TRBV7-8 and TRBJ2-2): GAGVSQSPRYKVAKRGQDVALRCDPISGHVSLFWYQQALGQGPEFLTYFQNEAQLDKSGLPSDRFFAERPEGSVSTLKIQRTQQEDSAVYLCASSLMGQGINTGELFFGEGSRLTVL.

The rearrangement links TRBV28 to TRBJ2-7; 8 nucleotides line up with TRBD2. This CDR3 is built from 15 residues. Unmatched junction bases numbered 8, after V lost 5 bases and J lost 2 bases. The V gene's germline CDR1 is MDHEN and CDR2 SYDVKM. The CDR3: CASSPGLAGTYEQYF. The CDR3 nucleotides are TGTGCCAGCAGTCCCGGACTAGCTGGAACCTACGAGCAGTACTTC.

In this sample, this clonotype turned up a few times. V gene TRBV2 combines with J gene TRBJ2-5; 7 bases agree with TRBD2. The ends lost 10 bases at V and 4 bases at J; junction bases unmatched: 18. Germline values: CDR1 SNHLY, CDR2 FYNNEI. The CDR3 contains 16 residues. Written as DNA, the CDR3 is TGTGCCACACAACAAGGCCGCGGGAGAGGGGCAGAGACCCAGTACTTC. It codes for CATQQGRGRGAETQYF.

There are many counts of this clonotype. The chain uses TRBV28 and TRBJ1-2, with D perhaps TRBD1 (6 bases). CDR3 length equals 17 residues. CDR1 and CDR2 (germline): MDHEN, SYDVKM. The V end was cut by 2 bases, the J end by 2 bases, with 18 bases between. The CDR3 bases are TGTGCCAGCAGTTTAAGGCGGGGGACACGCGGAAACTATGGCTACACCTTC. Translated: CASSLRRGTRGNYGYTF.

At least ten counts were recorded for this clonotype. V is TRBV29-1 and J is TRBJ2-1; 11 nucleotides match TRBD2. Germline V lookup: CDR1 SQVTM, CDR2 ANQGSEA. This CDR3 has 14 residues. Unmatched junction bases numbered 7, after V lost 5 bases and J lost 7 bases. CDR3 amino acids: CSVTTSGSYNEQFF. DNA of the CDR3: TGCAGCGTTACTACTAGCGGGAGTTATAATGAGCAGTTCTTC.